These 6 T cell receptor beta chains were all obtained from the same sample, sequenced in a study of T cells after yellow fever vaccination. TCRdb re-called the 5' RACE reads with MiXCR, one entry per CDR3 protein. The repertoire has about 32,000 distinct CDR3 sequences, approximately 7% of them found once; the top ten carry about 20%. Sequencing was performed on PBMCs, either bulk or a sorted T-cell subset (CD4+, CD8+, memory, or dextramer-sorted; not recorded which), taken on the day of the first yellow fever vaccination. The receptor source for this set is a young man who received the YFV17D yellow fever vaccine.

This clonotype was observed at least ten times. The gene calls are TRBV6-5 and TRBJ2-1; 8 bases are shared with TRBD2. V shed 1 base and J 9 bases; nucleotides not matched to a gene: 11. The germline V gene encodes CDR1 MNHEY and CDR2 SVGAGI. The CDR3 runs to 16 residues. In DNA, the CDR3 is TGTGCCAGCAGTTACTTCAAGCGGGGGTGGCATGTTGAGCAGTTCTTC. It specifies CASSYFKRGWHVEQFF.

This clonotype was observed at least ten times. This chain links TRBV27 with TRBJ1-2; possible D gene TRBD1, 6 bases. V was pared by 5 bases and J by 4 bases, with 14 bases between. The CDR3 is made up of 14 amino acids. Germline V gene data show CDR1 as MNHEY and CDR2 as SMNVEV (reference sequence). CDR3 bases: TGTGCCAGCAGTCCACAGGGCTCGGGCTATGGCTACACCTTC. Translated: CASSPQGSGYGYTF.

This clonotype was found a few times. V is TRBV18 and J is TRBJ1-2; TRBD1 matches 9 bases. V dropped 8 bases and J dropped 7; count of bases not matched to a gene: 8. The CDR3 totals 13 residues. Germline values: CDR1 KGHSH, CDR2 LQKENI. CDR3 region: CASLSGQGIGYTF. The CDR3 nucleotides are TGTGCCAGCCTCTCGGGACAGGGAATTGGCTACACCTTC.

The gene calls are TRBV30 and TRBJ1-2; D not resolved. The CDR3 contains 14 residues. The V gene's germline CDR1 is GTSNPN and CDR2 SVGIG (reference sequence). Trimming took 3 bases from V and 4 from J, leaving 15 bases between them. The CDR3 region has the DNA TGTGCCTGGAGCCAAGCTGCCGGCGCCTATGGCTACACCTTC. Protein: CAWSQAAGAYGYTF.

The chain carries TRBV7-2 and TRBJ2-7, with D possibly being TRBD1 (6 bases). Germline V gene sequence: CDR1 SGHTA, CDR2 FQGNSA. This CDR3 is 16 amino acids long. Deletions cut 7 bases from V and 2 bases from J, with 21 bases between. CDR3 loop: CASNDSPGHGTYEQYF. The CDR3 coding sequence is TGTGCCAGCAACGACAGCCCGGGACACGGAACCTACGAGCAGTACTTC.

This clonotype has a count of ten or more. This chain links TRBV5-1 with TRBJ2-7; maybe TRBD1 (6 bases). V lost 9 bases and J lost 0, with 16 bases in between. The CDR3 has 14 residues. Per the germline V gene, CDR1 is SGHRS and CDR2 is YFSETQ. CDR3 coding DNA: TGCGCCACCTCGCGACAGGCCTCCTCCTACGAGCAGTACTTC. Translating gives CATSRQASSYEQYF.